This is a list of T cell receptor beta chains from one sample in a study of cytomegalovirus exposure and HLA in healthy donors. The method was immunoSEQ multiplex PCR; TCRdb's version includes in-frame clones alone and lacks a portion of them. Among approximately 300,000 clones listed, 86% were seen once. The material sequenced was PBMCs. The receptor set was obtained from a woman aged 18-29 years in good health and CMV-seronegative. The CDR3 runs from the conserved cysteine through the conserved F or W. A D gene is named only where the DNA matches it firmly. Clone size is not always given. Where it is, it says once, few, many or a class for expanded clones.

DNA: TGTGCCAGCAGCCCCAACAGGGGGCGAAGTTTCTTC; CDR3: CASSPNRGRSFF; size: NA; J: TRBJ2-1; V: TRBV6-5; D: TRBD1
DNA: TGTGCCAGCAGTACTCCGGGACAGGGGCGCCACGAGCAGTACTTC; CDR3: CASSTPGQGRHEQYF; size: NA; J: TRBJ2-7; V: TRBV28; D: TRBD1
DNA: TGTGCCAGCAGCCAGGTCACTAGCGGGAGGGCCCTAGAGCAGTTCTTC; CDR3: CASSQVTSGRALEQFF; size: NA; J: TRBJ2-1; V: TRBV4-2; D: TRBD2
DNA: TGTGCCAGCAGCCGTAGCGGGATTCAATCATACGAGCAGTACTTC; CDR3: CASSRSGIQSYEQYF; size: NA; J: TRBJ2-7; V: TRBV7-2; D: TRBD2
DNA: TGTGCCAGCAGTTTATCGATTGGCGGAGTCTCCTACAATGAGCAGTTCTTC; CDR3: CASSLSIGGVSYNEQFF; size: NA; J: TRBJ2-1; V: TRBV27; D: NA
DNA: TGTGCCAGCAGCTCACAGGTCCCGAAAGAGACCCAGTACTTC; CDR3: CASSSQVPKETQYF; size: NA; J: TRBJ2-5; V: TRBV11-2; D: NA
DNA: TGTGCCAGCAGGAGTAGCGGGAGAAATAGAGATACGCAGTATTTT; CDR3: CASRSSGRNRDTQYF; size: few; J: TRBJ2-3; V: TRBV6-6; D: TRBD2
DNA: TGTGCCAGCAGCTTAGCCGCGGGGAGCGAGCCCCAGCATTTT; CDR3: CASSLAAGSEPQHF; size: NA; J: TRBJ1-5; V: TRBV7-9; D: NA
DNA: TGTGCCAGTAGTGGGACTAGCGGGGGGCCCTACGAGCAGTACTTC; CDR3: CASSGTSGGPYEQYF; size: NA; J: TRBJ2-7; V: TRBV19; D: TRBD2
DNA: TGTGCCAGTAGGTTCACAGGGATAGACTATGGCTACACCTTC; CDR3: CASRFTGIDYGYTF; size: NA; J: TRBJ1-2; V: TRBV19; D: NA
DNA: TGTGCCAGCTCACCACCGGGACTAGCGGTGGGGACCTACAATGAGCAGTTCTTC; CDR3: CASSPPGLAVGTYNEQFF; size: NA; J: TRBJ2-1; V: TRBV18; D: TRBD2
DNA: TGCGCCAGCAGCCCGGGACTGGACTCCTACAATGAGCAGTTCTTC; CDR3: CASSPGLDSYNEQFF; size: NA; J: TRBJ2-1; V: TRBV5-1; D: NA
DNA: TGCACCAGCAGCCAAGATGGCTTTCTAGCGGGAGGCGAGCAGTACTTC; CDR3: CTSSQDGFLAGGEQYF; size: NA; J: TRBJ2-7; V: TRBV1; D: NA
DNA: TGTGCCAGCGGGGACGGGAGTGGGAACACCGGGGAGCTGTTTTTT; CDR3: CASGDGSGNTGELFF; size: NA; J: TRBJ2-2; V: TRBV6-1; D: NA
DNA: TGTGCCATCAGTGCTAACAATGAGCAGTTCTTC; CDR3: CAISANNEQFF; size: NA; J: TRBJ2-1; V: TRBV10-3; D: NA
DNA: TGTGCCAGTAGTATAGCGGGGACAGACTACAATGAGCAGTTCTTC; CDR3: CASSIAGTDYNEQFF; size: NA; J: TRBJ2-1; V: TRBV19; D: TRBD1
DNA: TGTGCCAGCAGCTTGTTACTTGATACGCAGTATTTT; CDR3: CASSLLLDTQYF; size: once; J: TRBJ2-3; V: TRBV7-6; D: NA
DNA: TGTGCCAGCAGACCGGACAGGGGCTACACCTTC; CDR3: CASRPDRGYTF; size: NA; J: TRBJ1-2; V: TRBV2; D: TRBD1
DNA: TGCAGCGCAAGGACACCCAATTACCTGGACTCTGGAAACACCATATATTTT; CDR3: CSARTPNYLDSGNTIYF; size: NA; J: TRBJ1-3; V: TRBV29-1; D: NA
DNA: TGCGCCAGCAGTCATCAGCAAGAGACCCAGTACTTC; CDR3: CASSHQQETQYF; size: NA; J: TRBJ2-5; V: TRBV23-1; D: NA
DNA: TGTGCCAGCAGCGGGGGGGTAGATACGCAGTATTTT; CDR3: CASSGGVDTQYF; size: NA; J: TRBJ2-3; V: TRBV9; D: NA
DNA: TGTGCCAGCAGTCCAGGGGTCGGTAGCACAGATACGCAGTATTTT; CDR3: CASSPGVGSTDTQYF; size: NA; J: TRBJ2-3; V: TRBV6-6; D: NA
DNA: TGTGCCAGCAGTAAACAGGGAATAGCTGGAAACACCATATATTTT; CDR3: CASSKQGIAGNTIYF; size: NA; J: TRBJ1-3; V: TRBV7-2; D: NA
DNA: TGTGCCAGCTCACCTTCACAGGGGGCAGACGAGCAGTACTTC; CDR3: CASSPSQGADEQYF; size: few; J: TRBJ2-7; V: TRBV18; D: TRBD1
DNA: TGTGCCAGCAGTTATTCCCTCGCCCCCCTGCGCAGGGACCAAGAGACCCAGTACTTC; CDR3: CASSYSLAPLRRDQETQYF; size: NA; J: TRBJ2-5; V: TRBV28; D: NA
DNA: TGTGCCAGCAGTGAATACTTCGGGGGAAATACCAATGAGCAGTTCTTC; CDR3: CASSEYFGGNTNEQFF; size: NA; J: TRBJ2-1; V: TRBV25-1; D: NA
DNA: TGTGCCAGCAGTCCATTGAGCCCCAACAATGAGCAGTTCTTC; CDR3: CASSPLSPNNEQFF; size: NA; J: TRBJ2-1; V: TRBV27; D: NA
DNA: TGTGCCAGCAGCCGCCGGGGGGAGGTTGGGGATACGCAGTATTTT; CDR3: CASSRRGEVGDTQYF; size: NA; J: TRBJ2-3; V: TRBV27; D: TRBD2
DNA: TGCAGCGTTGTGGGACTAGCGGGATCCACCGGGGAGCTGTTTTTT; CDR3: CSVVGLAGSTGELFF; size: few; J: TRBJ2-2; V: TRBV29-1; D: TRBD2
DNA: TGTGCCAGCTCACCGGACAGGGTGACGTTCTACGAGCAGTACTTC; CDR3: CASSPDRVTFYEQYF; size: NA; J: TRBJ2-7; V: TRBV18; D: TRBD1
DNA: TGTGCCAGCAGTTACTCTAGCGGGAGCTTTACCGGGGAGCTGTTTTTT; CDR3: CASSYSSGSFTGELFF; size: NA; J: TRBJ2-2; V: TRBV6-5; D: TRBD2
DNA: TGTGCCATCAGTGGAGTAGCGGGAGCGGGTGAGACCCAGTACTTC; CDR3: CAISGVAGAGETQYF; size: NA; J: TRBJ2-5; V: TRBV10-3; D: TRBD2
DNA: TGTGCCTCTCGCTTCGGGGAAAACACTGAAGCTTTCTTT; CDR3: CASRFGENTEAFF; size: NA; J: TRBJ1-1; V: TRBV10-3; D: NA
DNA: TGTGCCAGCAGTTACGCGGGGACCTCCTACAATGAGCAGTTCTTC; CDR3: CASSYAGTSYNEQFF; size: NA; J: TRBJ2-1; V: TRBV6-5; D: NA
DNA: TGTGCCAGCAGTGGACAGATCTATGGCTACACCTTC; CDR3: CASSGQIYGYTF; size: NA; J: TRBJ1-2; V: TRBV2; D: NA
DNA: TGTGCCAGCAGTGAAAGCAGGGGGCGGGATAAGGAAAAACTGTTTTTT; CDR3: CASSESRGRDKEKLFF; size: once; J: TRBJ1-4; V: TRBV6-1; D: TRBD1
DNA: TGTGCCAGCAGTCCTGGGATAGCGGGAGAGGTCGAGCAGTACTTC; CDR3: CASSPGIAGEVEQYF; size: NA; J: TRBJ2-7; V: TRBV7-9; D: TRBD2
DNA: TGTGCCAGCTCAACAGACAGGGGAGCCGTGGAGACCCAGTACTTC; CDR3: CASSTDRGAVETQYF; size: NA; J: TRBJ2-5; V: TRBV18; D: TRBD1
DNA: TGTGCCAGCAGTATTGATACAGGTTACAATGAGCAGTTCTTC; CDR3: CASSIDTGYNEQFF; size: NA; J: TRBJ2-1; V: TRBV6-1; D: NA
DNA: TGTGCCAGCAGGGGACAGGGCACAGATACGCAGTATTTT; CDR3: CASRGQGTDTQYF; size: NA; J: TRBJ2-3; V: TRBV28; D: TRBD1
DNA: TGTGCCAGCAGCTTAGGAGGGAACTCTGGGGCCAACGTCCTGACTTTC; CDR3: CASSLGGNSGANVLTF; size: NA; J: TRBJ2-6; V: TRBV7-6; D: NA
DNA: TGTGCCAGCAGCGTGAATGCGGGAGTGGGCTACGAGCAGTACTTC; CDR3: CASSVNAGVGYEQYF; size: few; J: TRBJ2-7; V: TRBV5-5; D: TRBD2
DNA: TGTGCCAGCAGCCGTCGGGAGCTCCAAGAGACCCAGTACTTC; CDR3: CASSRRELQETQYF; size: NA; J: TRBJ2-5; V: TRBV27; D: NA
DNA: TGCAGCGTTGCGATACAGGGAACTGAAGCTTTCTTT; CDR3: CSVAIQGTEAFF; size: NA; J: TRBJ1-1; V: TRBV29-1; D: NA
DNA: TGTGCCAGCAGTCTGTCGAGGGCTGGAGAGCAGTACTTC; CDR3: CASSLSRAGEQYF; size: NA; J: TRBJ2-7; V: TRBV27; D: NA
DNA: TGTGCCAGCAGTTTGACCGGGACAGGGCCCCCTCAGCCCCAGCATTTT; CDR3: CASSLTGTGPPQPQHF; size: NA; J: TRBJ1-5; V: TRBV6-5; D: TRBD1
DNA: TGTGCCAGCAGTCCACATAGGGACAGGGTCCCTGGCTACACCTTC; CDR3: CASSPHRDRVPGYTF; size: NA; J: TRBJ1-2; V: TRBV28; D: TRBD1
DNA: TGTGCCAGCAGCCCAGCAGGATCCACAGATACGCAGTATTTT; CDR3: CASSPAGSTDTQYF; size: once; J: TRBJ2-3; V: TRBV7-3; D: NA